The rows below give T cell receptor beta chains drawn from one sample of a study of T cell repertoires in cytomegalovirus infection. These receptors have no known antigen. In TCRdb, the reads were re-called with MiXCR into one record per CDR3 protein. The sample consists of hundreds of thousands of distinct CDR3 sequences, 30% to 40% of them appearing once. The sequences come from cultured PBMCs, collected from culture after CMV antigen stimulation. These receptors were obtained from a human donor in good health (CMV status not recorded). Some clones in this sample may be carry-over from other donors' samples. Both conserved end residues are part of each CDR3. D genes are given only for firm matches. Where a row states a size, it is once, few, many or the class of an expanded clone; other rows omit it.

V gene: TRBV5-1
CDR3 length: 18
clone size: -
D gene: TRBD1
J gene: TRBJ2-1
CDR3 DNA: TGCGCCAGCAGCCCTCAGGCCCAGGGACAGGGAAAGGAGAGGGATCAGTTCTTC
CDR3 protein: CASSPQAQGQGKERDQFF

V gene: TRBV28
CDR3 length: 16
clone size: few
D gene: -
J gene: TRBJ1-1
CDR3 DNA: TGTGCCAGCAGCCTTGGGGTGGCGACAGGGAACACTGAAGCTTTCTTT
CDR3 protein: CASSLGVATGNTEAFF

V gene: TRBV12-3/TRBV12-4
CDR3 length: 12
clone size: few
D gene: -
J gene: TRBJ2-5
CDR3 DNA: TGTGCCAGCAAGGCGGATGGGGAGACCCAGTACTTC
CDR3 protein: CASKADGETQYF

V gene: TRBV7-9
CDR3 length: 13
clone size: few
D gene: -
J gene: TRBJ1-4
CDR3 DNA: TGTGCCAGCACCTCCAATCTGGGGGGAAAACTGTTTTTT
CDR3 protein: CASTSNLGGKLFF

V gene: TRBV6-2/TRBV6-3
CDR3 length: 17
clone size: many
D gene: TRBD2
J gene: TRBJ2-2
CDR3 DNA: TGTGCCAGCAGTTACTCTGCTAGCGGGAGGAACACCGGGGAGCTGTTTTTT
CDR3 protein: CASSYSASGRNTGELFF

V gene: TRBV12-3/TRBV12-4
CDR3 length: 15
clone size: few
D gene: TRBD2
J gene: TRBJ2-1
CDR3 DNA: TGTGCCAGCAGTCCGAGCGGGAGGGCCTACAATGAGCAGTTCTTC
CDR3 protein: CASSPSGRAYNEQFF

V gene: TRBV6-1
CDR3 length: 14
clone size: -
D gene: -
J gene: TRBJ2-5
CDR3 DNA: TGTGCCAGCAGTCACAGGGAACGGGGAGAGACCCAGTACTTC
CDR3 protein: CASSHRERGETQYF

V gene: TRBV7-2
CDR3 length: 15
clone size: -
D gene: -
J gene: TRBJ2-7
CDR3 DNA: TGTGCCAGCAGCTTAGAAAGGACTATCACCTACGAGCAGTACTTC
CDR3 protein: CASSLERTITYEQYF

V gene: TRBV19
CDR3 length: 15
clone size: few
D gene: -
J gene: TRBJ2-1
CDR3 DNA: TGTGCCAGTACCCCAAGGGGGAGGCGGCACAATGAGCAGTTCTTC
CDR3 protein: CASTPRGRRHNEQFF

V gene: TRBV12-3/TRBV12-4
CDR3 length: 15
clone size: -
D gene: -
J gene: TRBJ2-1
CDR3 DNA: TGTGCCAGCAGTTTTAGGCAGGGCCCCTACAATGAGCAGTTCTTC
CDR3 protein: CASSFRQGPYNEQFF

V gene: TRBV15
CDR3 length: 13
clone size: many
D gene: -
J gene: TRBJ2-3
CDR3 DNA: TGTGCCACCAGACACCTGTTATCAGATACGCAGTATTTT
CDR3 protein: CATRHLLSDTQYF

V gene: TRBV19
CDR3 length: 15
clone size: few
D gene: TRBD1
J gene: TRBJ2-7
CDR3 DNA: TGTGCCAGTAGTATAGACCGGGACAGGGTCTACGAGCAGTACTTC
CDR3 protein: CASSIDRDRVYEQYF

V gene: TRBV6-2/TRBV6-3
CDR3 length: 15
clone size: -
D gene: -
J gene: TRBJ1-5
CDR3 DNA: TGTGCCAGCAGCCCAGGGGAGGTTCGCAATCAGCCCCAGCATTTT
CDR3 protein: CASSPGEVRNQPQHF

V gene: TRBV10-3
CDR3 length: 18
clone size: many
D gene: -
J gene: TRBJ2-1
CDR3 DNA: TGTGCCATCAGTGCGGGACTTACCTCCTTCAGCTCCTACAATGAGCAGTTCTTC
CDR3 protein: CAISAGLTSFSSYNEQFF

V gene: TRBV7-2
CDR3 length: 14
clone size: many
D gene: TRBD2
J gene: TRBJ2-1
CDR3 DNA: TGTGCCAGCAGCTTCGGACTAGCGGGGAATGAGCAGTTCTTC
CDR3 protein: CASSFGLAGNEQFF

V gene: TRBV24-1
CDR3 length: 14
clone size: -
D gene: TRBD2
J gene: TRBJ2-3
CDR3 DNA: TGTGCCACCAGTGACCGGTTACTAGCGGATACGCAGTATTTT
CDR3 protein: CATSDRLLADTQYF

V gene: TRBV2
CDR3 length: 14
clone size: -
D gene: -
J gene: TRBJ2-1
CDR3 DNA: TGTGCCAGCAGGTCCCGGGACGGGAACAATGAGCAGTTCTTC
CDR3 protein: CASRSRDGNNEQFF

V gene: TRBV11-3
CDR3 length: 13
clone size: -
D gene: -
J gene: TRBJ2-1
CDR3 DNA: TGTGCCAGCCGCCCACTACGGCACAATGAGCAGTTCTTC
CDR3 protein: CASRPLRHNEQFF

V gene: TRBV12-3/TRBV12-4
CDR3 length: 14
clone size: few
D gene: TRBD1
J gene: TRBJ2-5
CDR3 DNA: TGTGCCAGCAGTCGACAGGGGCCCCAAGAGACCCAGTACTTC
CDR3 protein: CASSRQGPQETQYF

V gene: TRBV12-3/TRBV12-4
CDR3 length: 16
clone size: -
D gene: TRBD2
J gene: TRBJ2-3
CDR3 DNA: TGTGCCAGCAAATGGCGCGAGGCGGGAGGGACAGATACGCAGTATTTT
CDR3 protein: CASKWREAGGTDTQYF

V gene: TRBV7-2
CDR3 length: 13
clone size: -
D gene: -
J gene: TRBJ2-1
CDR3 DNA: TGTGCCAGCAGCTCGTACAGGGACGATGAGCAGTTCTTC
CDR3 protein: CASSSYRDDEQFF

V gene: TRBV2
CDR3 length: 17
clone size: -
D gene: TRBD1
J gene: TRBJ2-1
CDR3 DNA: TGTGCCAGCAGTCGTACAGGACAGGGACCTCCTAACAATGAGCAGTTCTTC
CDR3 protein: CASSRTGQGPPNNEQFF

V gene: TRBV27
CDR3 length: 15
clone size: -
D gene: -
J gene: TRBJ1-5
CDR3 DNA: TGTGCCAGCAGTTTTACCAGGGTTAGCAATCAGCCCCAGCATTTT
CDR3 protein: CASSFTRVSNQPQHF

V gene: TRBV5-1
CDR3 length: 16
clone size: few
D gene: -
J gene: TRBJ2-1
CDR3 DNA: TGCGCCAGCAGCTTGGCCGGTCAGGGCGCCCTAAATGAGCAGTTCTTC
CDR3 protein: CASSLAGQGALNEQFF

V gene: TRBV28
CDR3 length: 15
clone size: -
D gene: -
J gene: TRBJ1-4
CDR3 DNA: TGTGCCAGCAGTTTAGATCCGCAGAGTTCTGAAAAACTGTTTTTT
CDR3 protein: CASSLDPQSSEKLFF

V gene: TRBV18
CDR3 length: 20
clone size: -
D gene: -
J gene: TRBJ2-1
CDR3 DNA: TGTGCCAGCTCACCTCGCTTGGTCAAGGGAGTGATGAGTACCTACAATGAGCAGTTCTTC
CDR3 protein: CASSPRLVKGVMSTYNEQFF

V gene: TRBV6-1
CDR3 length: 16
clone size: -
D gene: TRBD1
J gene: TRBJ2-3
CDR3 DNA: TGTGCCAGCAGTTACCCCGGGACAGGGGGCTCTGATACGCAGTATTTT
CDR3 protein: CASSYPGTGGSDTQYF

V gene: TRBV10-3
CDR3 length: 13
clone size: -
D gene: TRBD2
J gene: TRBJ2-7
CDR3 DNA: TGTGCCATCTCACCTCAGCGGGAGTACGAGCAGTACTTC
CDR3 protein: CAISPQREYEQYF

V gene: TRBV5-1
CDR3 length: 15
clone size: few
D gene: -
J gene: TRBJ1-1
CDR3 DNA: TGCGCCAGCAGCTGGGGGCCTGGAGGGAACACTGAAGCTTTCTTT
CDR3 protein: CASSWGPGGNTEAFF

V gene: TRBV4-3
CDR3 length: 17
clone size: once
D gene: -
J gene: TRBJ2-1
CDR3 DNA: TGCGCCAGCAGCCAAGAGGGCCCGGGCGGGCTTTACAATGAGCAGTTCTTC
CDR3 protein: CASSQEGPGGLYNEQFF

V gene: TRBV24-1
CDR3 length: 16
clone size: -
D gene: TRBD1
J gene: TRBJ2-2
CDR3 DNA: TGTGCCACCAGTGATCCCGGGACAGGGAGCACCGGGGAGCTGTTTTTT
CDR3 protein: CATSDPGTGSTGELFF

V gene: TRBV7-2
CDR3 length: 12
clone size: many
D gene: -
J gene: TRBJ1-4
CDR3 DNA: TGTGCCAGCAGCGGCAGGGGCACTCCCCTGTTTTTT
CDR3 protein: CASSGRGTPLFF

V gene: TRBV6-1
CDR3 length: 17
clone size: -
D gene: TRBD2
J gene: TRBJ2-1
CDR3 DNA: TGTGCCAGCACCCGACCGGGACTAGCGGGAGTGGGAAATGAGCAGTTCTTC
CDR3 protein: CASTRPGLAGVGNEQFF

V gene: TRBV4-2
CDR3 length: 18
clone size: -
D gene: -
J gene: TRBJ1-6
CDR3 DNA: TGTGCCAGCAGCCAAGATCACGCGGGGGCGCAAATTAATTCACCCCTCCACTTT
CDR3 protein: CASSQDHAGAQINSPLHF

V gene: TRBV7-9
CDR3 length: 12
clone size: -
D gene: -
J gene: TRBJ2-2
CDR3 DNA: TGTGCCAGCACCTCCTGGCCCGGGGAGCTGTTTTTT
CDR3 protein: CASTSWPGELFF

V gene: TRBV2
CDR3 length: 11
clone size: -
D gene: -
J gene: TRBJ2-2
CDR3 DNA: TGTGCCAGCAAAGTCACCGGGGAGCTGTTTTTT
CDR3 protein: CASKVTGELFF

V gene: TRBV6-5
CDR3 length: 16
clone size: -
D gene: -
J gene: TRBJ1-2
CDR3 DNA: TGTGCCAGCAGTTTCCGAAGACCGCGGCCAGACTATGGCTACACCTTC
CDR3 protein: CASSFRRPRPDYGYTF

V gene: TRBV3-1
CDR3 length: 14
clone size: -
D gene: -
J gene: TRBJ1-2
CDR3 DNA: TGTGCCAGCAGCCAAGAGTCGGCAGGCTATGGCTACACCTTC
CDR3 protein: CASSQESAGYGYTF

V gene: TRBV7-2
CDR3 length: 15
clone size: few
D gene: -
J gene: TRBJ1-2
CDR3 DNA: TGTGCCAGCAGCTCATACGGACAAACTAACTATGGCTACACCTTC
CDR3 protein: CASSSYGQTNYGYTF

V gene: TRBV27
CDR3 length: 14
clone size: -
D gene: TRBD1
J gene: TRBJ2-7
CDR3 DNA: TGTGCCAGCAGTCTGTACAGGGGAGCCTACGAGCAGTACTTC
CDR3 protein: CASSLYRGAYEQYF

V gene: TRBV28
CDR3 length: 17
clone size: few
D gene: -
J gene: TRBJ2-4
CDR3 DNA: TGTGCCAGCAGTTTAACGATCGGGGTCGTGGCCAAAAACATTCAGTACTTC
CDR3 protein: CASSLTIGVVAKNIQYF

V gene: TRBV7-2
CDR3 length: 14
clone size: medium-sized
D gene: -
J gene: TRBJ1-1
CDR3 DNA: TGTGCCAGCAGCCCCCTAAAAAGGGGAACTGAAGCTTTCTTT
CDR3 protein: CASSPLKRGTEAFF

V gene: TRBV15
CDR3 length: 16
clone size: -
D gene: -
J gene: TRBJ2-5
CDR3 DNA: TGTGCCACCAGCGGGGACGGCCCGAGGGTGATGGAGACCCAGTACTTC
CDR3 protein: CATSGDGPRVMETQYF

V gene: TRBV7-2
CDR3 length: 16
clone size: -
D gene: TRBD2
J gene: TRBJ2-7
CDR3 DNA: TGTGCCAGCAGACGGACCGGGACTAGCGGGGGGTACGAGCAGTACTTC
CDR3 protein: CASRRTGTSGGYEQYF

V gene: TRBV12-3/TRBV12-4
CDR3 length: 15
clone size: -
D gene: -
J gene: TRBJ1-1
CDR3 DNA: TGTGCCAGCAGTTTCCGAACCGACAGGAACACTGAAGCTTTCTTT
CDR3 protein: CASSFRTDRNTEAFF

V gene: TRBV6-5
CDR3 length: 14
clone size: -
D gene: TRBD1
J gene: TRBJ2-7
CDR3 DNA: TGTGCCAGCAGTCCTCGACAGGGAAGGTACGAGCAGTACTTC
CDR3 protein: CASSPRQGRYEQYF

V gene: TRBV28
CDR3 length: 15
clone size: few
D gene: TRBD1
J gene: TRBJ2-3
CDR3 DNA: TGTGCCAGCACAGGCGGACAGGGCAGCACAGATACGCAGTATTTT
CDR3 protein: CASTGGQGSTDTQYF

V gene: TRBV29-1
CDR3 length: 13
clone size: few
D gene: -
J gene: TRBJ2-3
CDR3 DNA: TGCAGCGTTTATACGGTAAACACAGATACGCAGTATTTT
CDR3 protein: CSVYTVNTDTQYF

V gene: TRBV3-1
CDR3 length: 13
clone size: -
D gene: -
J gene: TRBJ1-5
CDR3 DNA: TGTGCCAGCAGCCAAGATCGTATGCAGCCCCAGCATTTT
CDR3 protein: CASSQDRMQPQHF

V gene: TRBV15
CDR3 length: 14
clone size: -
D gene: -
J gene: TRBJ2-5
CDR3 DNA: TGTGCCACCAGCCGGCCGGGGGCCAGCGAGACCCAGTACTTC
CDR3 protein: CATSRPGASETQYF

V gene: TRBV6-6
CDR3 length: 13
clone size: -
D gene: -
J gene: TRBJ2-7
CDR3 DNA: TGTGCCAGCAGTTACTCCAGTATCGGCGAGCAGTACTTC
CDR3 protein: CASSYSSIGEQYF

V gene: TRBV25-1
CDR3 length: 12
clone size: few
D gene: -
J gene: TRBJ2-1
CDR3 DNA: TGTGCCAGCAGTGATCCCGGGAATGAGCAGTTCTTC
CDR3 protein: CASSDPGNEQFF

V gene: TRBV19
CDR3 length: 15
clone size: many
D gene: -
J gene: TRBJ2-3
CDR3 DNA: TGTGCCAGTAGTGATGGGGGGCCTAGCACAGATACGCAGTATTTT
CDR3 protein: CASSDGGPSTDTQYF